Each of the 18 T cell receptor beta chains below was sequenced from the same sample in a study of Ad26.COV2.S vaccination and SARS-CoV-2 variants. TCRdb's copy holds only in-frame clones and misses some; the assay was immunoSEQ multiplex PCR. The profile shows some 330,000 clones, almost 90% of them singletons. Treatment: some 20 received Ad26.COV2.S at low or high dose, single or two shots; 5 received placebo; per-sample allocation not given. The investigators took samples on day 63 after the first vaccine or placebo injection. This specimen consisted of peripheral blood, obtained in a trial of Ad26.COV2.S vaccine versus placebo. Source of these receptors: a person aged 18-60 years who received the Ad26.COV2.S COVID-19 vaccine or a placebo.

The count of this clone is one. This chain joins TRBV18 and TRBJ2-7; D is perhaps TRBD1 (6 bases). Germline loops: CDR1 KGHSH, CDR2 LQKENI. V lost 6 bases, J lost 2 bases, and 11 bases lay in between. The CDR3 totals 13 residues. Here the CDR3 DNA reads TGTGCCAGCTCGCCCCGGGACACCTACGAGCAGTACGTC. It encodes CASSPRDTYEQYV.

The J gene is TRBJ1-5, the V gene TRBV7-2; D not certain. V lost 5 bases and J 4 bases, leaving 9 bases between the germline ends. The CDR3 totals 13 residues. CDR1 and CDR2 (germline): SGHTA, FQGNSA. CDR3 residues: CASSPRTNQPQHF. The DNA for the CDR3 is TGTGCCAGCAGCCCACGGACGAATCAGCCCCAGCATTTT.

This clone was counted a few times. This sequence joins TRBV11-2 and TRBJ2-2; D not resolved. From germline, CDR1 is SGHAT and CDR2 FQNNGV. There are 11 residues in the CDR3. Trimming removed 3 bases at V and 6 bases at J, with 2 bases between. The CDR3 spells CASSFAGELFF. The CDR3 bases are TGTGCCAGCAGCTTCGCCGGGGAGCTGTTTTTT.

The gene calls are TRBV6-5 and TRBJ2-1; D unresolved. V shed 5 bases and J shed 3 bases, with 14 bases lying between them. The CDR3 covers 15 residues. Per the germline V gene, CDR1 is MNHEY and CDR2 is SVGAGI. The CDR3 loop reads CASSPRRALYNEQFF. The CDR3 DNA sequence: TGTGCCAGCAGTCCCAGACGTGCCCTCTACAATGAGCAGTTCTTC.

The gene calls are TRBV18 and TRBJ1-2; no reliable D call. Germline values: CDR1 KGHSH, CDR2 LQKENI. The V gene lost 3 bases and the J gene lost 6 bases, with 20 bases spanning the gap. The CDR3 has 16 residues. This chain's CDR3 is CASSPTLSRGRDGYTF. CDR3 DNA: TGTGCCAGCTCACCGACTCTGAGCAGAGGGAGAGATGGCTACACCTTC.

This chain's CDR3 is CASSYSDRNNSPLHF. In DNA form, the CDR3 reads TGTGCCAGCAGTTACTCGGACAGAAACAATTCACCCCTCCACTTT. The chain carries TRBV6-5 and TRBJ1-6, with a tentative D call TRBD1 (6 bases). The CDR3 contains 15 residues. The germline V gene encodes CDR1 MNHEY and CDR2 SVGAGI. V lost 0 bases to trimming and J lost 7 bases, with 10 bases between them.

The DNA for the CDR3 is TGTGCCAGCAGCCCGGGACACGGAGGAATGTTGAACACTGAAGCTTTCTTT. It specifies CASSPGHGGMLNTEAFF. The V call is TRBV5-6, the J call TRBJ1-1, with D possibly being TRBD1 (6 bases). The germline V and J ends were trimmed by 4 bases and 0 bases, with 19 bases remaining between them. Germline V CDR1 and CDR2: SGHDT, YYEEEE. The CDR3 has 17 amino acids.

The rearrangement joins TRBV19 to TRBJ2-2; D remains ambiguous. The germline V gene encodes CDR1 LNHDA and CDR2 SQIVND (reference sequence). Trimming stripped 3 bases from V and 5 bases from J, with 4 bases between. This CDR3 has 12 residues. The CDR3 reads CASSIPTGELFF. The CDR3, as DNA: TGTGCCAGTAGTATCCCTACCGGGGAGCTGTTTTTT.

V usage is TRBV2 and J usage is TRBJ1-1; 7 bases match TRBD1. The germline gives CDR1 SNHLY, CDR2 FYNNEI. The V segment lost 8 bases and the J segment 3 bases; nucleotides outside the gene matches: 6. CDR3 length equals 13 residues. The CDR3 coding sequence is TGTGCCAGCCTTGACAGGGCCCACACTGAAGCTTTCTTT. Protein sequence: CASLDRAHTEAFF.

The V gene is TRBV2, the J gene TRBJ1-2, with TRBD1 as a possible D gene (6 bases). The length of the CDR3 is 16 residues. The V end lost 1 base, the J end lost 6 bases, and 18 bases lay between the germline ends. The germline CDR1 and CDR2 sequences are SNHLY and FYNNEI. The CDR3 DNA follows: TGTGCCAGCAGTGAAGTATTTGGGGGGGCGCTTAATGGCTACACCTTC. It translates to CASSEVFGGALNGYTF.

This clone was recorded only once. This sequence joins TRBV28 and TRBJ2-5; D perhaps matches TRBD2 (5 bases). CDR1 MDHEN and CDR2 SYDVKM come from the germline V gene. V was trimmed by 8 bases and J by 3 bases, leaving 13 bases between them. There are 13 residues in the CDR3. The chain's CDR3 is CASSEGSKETQYF. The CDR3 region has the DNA TGTGCCAGCTCCGAGGGAAGCAAAGAGACCCAGTACTTC.

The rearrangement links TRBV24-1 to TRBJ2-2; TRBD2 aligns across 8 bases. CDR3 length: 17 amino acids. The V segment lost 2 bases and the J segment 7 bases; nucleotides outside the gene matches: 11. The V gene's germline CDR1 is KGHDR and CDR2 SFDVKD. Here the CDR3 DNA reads TGTGCCACCAGTGATTGGTGGGAAGCGGGAGAGGTCGGGGAGCTGTTTTTT. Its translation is CATSDWWEAGEVGELFF.

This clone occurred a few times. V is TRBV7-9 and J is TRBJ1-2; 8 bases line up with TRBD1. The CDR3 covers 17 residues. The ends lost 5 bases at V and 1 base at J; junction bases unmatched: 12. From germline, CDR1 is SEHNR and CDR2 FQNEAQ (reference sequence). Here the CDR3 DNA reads TGTGCCAGCAGCCGTATGGGTGGACAGGGCTATAACTATGGCTACACCTTC. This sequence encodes CASSRMGGQGYNYGYTF. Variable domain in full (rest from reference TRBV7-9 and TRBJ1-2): DTGVSQNPRHKITKRGQNVTFRCDPISEHNRLYWYRQTLGQGPEFLTYFQNEAQLEKSRLLSDRFSAERPKGSFSTLEIQRTEQGDSAMYLCASSRMGGQGYNYGYTFGSGTRLTVV.

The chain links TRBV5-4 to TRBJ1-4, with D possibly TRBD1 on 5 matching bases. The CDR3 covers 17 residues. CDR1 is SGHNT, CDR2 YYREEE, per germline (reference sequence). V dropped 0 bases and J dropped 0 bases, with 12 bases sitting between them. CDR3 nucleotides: TGTGCCAGCAGCTTGGTAGGGCAGGGAGCAACTAATGAAAAACTGTTTTTT. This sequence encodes CASSLVGQGATNEKLFF.

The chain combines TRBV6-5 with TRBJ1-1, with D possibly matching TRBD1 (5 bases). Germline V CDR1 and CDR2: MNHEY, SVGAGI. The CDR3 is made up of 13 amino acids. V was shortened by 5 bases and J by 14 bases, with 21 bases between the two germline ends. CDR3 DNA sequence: TGTGCCAGCAGTCTAACGTCCGGGACGCAGCTGTTCTTT. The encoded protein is CASSLTSGTQLFF.

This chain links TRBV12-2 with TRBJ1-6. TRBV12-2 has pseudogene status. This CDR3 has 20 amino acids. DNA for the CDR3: TGTGCAAGTCGCTTAGGCCCTGGGGATGGCCTAGAGGCCTATAATTCACCCCTCCACTTT. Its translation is CASRLGPGDGLEAYNSPLHF.

This CDR3 is CASSLVNLDTQYF. The CDR3 DNA follows: TGTGCCAGCAGCTTGGTCAACCTAGATACGCAGTATTTT. The chain carries TRBV7-9 and TRBJ2-3; D gene ambiguous. V shed 3 bases and J shed 5 bases, with 9 bases lying between them. Germline V gene data show CDR1 as SEHNR and CDR2 as FQNEAQ (reference sequence). The CDR3 is 13 amino acids.

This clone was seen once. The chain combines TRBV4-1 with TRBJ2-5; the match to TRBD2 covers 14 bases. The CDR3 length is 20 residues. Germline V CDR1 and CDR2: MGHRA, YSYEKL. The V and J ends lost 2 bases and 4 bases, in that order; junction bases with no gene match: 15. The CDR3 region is CASSQFGLAGGVLPPETQYF. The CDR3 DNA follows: TGCGCCAGCAGCCAATTCGGACTAGCGGGAGGCGTCTTACCACCAGAGACCCAGTACTTC.